The rows below give T cell receptor beta chains drawn from one sample of a study of blood T cells in healthy people across ages. TCRdb reprocessed the 5' RACE reads via MiXCR and lists one record per CDR3 protein. The data show roughly 1 million distinct CDR3 sequences, about 25% seen once. The sample was also linked to a second study, of T cells of mothers and their children.

The sample comprised blood. The receptors originated from a girl aged 2-10 years in good health. The CDR3 runs from the conserved cysteine through the conserved F or W. The D gene is left open where the match is weak. Only part of the rows carry a size: once, few, many, or a class if the clone is expanded.

CDR3	DNA	J	size	V	length	D
CASSSPTGDTQYF	TGTGCCAGCAGCTCCCCTACGGGGGATACGCAGTATTTT	TRBJ2-3	.	TRBV7-9	13	.
CASSSSGGPQFF	TGTGCCAGCAGTTCCAGTGGTGGCCCCCAGTTCTTC	TRBJ2-1	.	TRBV12-3/TRBV12-4	12	.
CSARGQGTSPLHF	TGCAGTGCTAGAGGACAGGGAACTTCACCCCTCCACTTT	TRBJ1-6	.	TRBV20-1	13	TRBD1
CASSLGTYSNQPQHF	TGTGCCAGCAGCTTGGGGACCTATAGCAATCAGCCCCAGCATTTT	TRBJ1-5	few	TRBV5-5	15	.
CAGSQEGLAGSGYEQYF	TGCGCCGGCAGCCAAGAGGGGCTAGCGGGAAGTGGTTACGAGCAGTACTTC	TRBJ2-7	.	TRBV4-1	17	TRBD2
CASSPQRGLSYEQYF	TGTGCCAGCAGCCCCCAGCGGGGGCTCTCCTACGAGCAGTACTTC	TRBJ2-7	few	TRBV6-5	15	TRBD2
CASSFGTGGDYGYTF	TGTGCCAGCAGTTTTGGGACAGGGGGCGACTATGGCTACACCTTC	TRBJ1-2	few	TRBV12-3/TRBV12-4	15	TRBD1
CASAGKTNTGELFF	TGTGCCAGCGCCGGGAAGACGAACACCGGGGAGCTGTTTTTT	TRBJ2-2	few	TRBV9	14	.
CASSLEADGETQYF	TGTGCCAGCAGCTTAGAAGCGGACGGGGAGACCCAGTACTTC	TRBJ2-5	.	TRBV11-2	14	.
CASSFKRGNTDTQYF	TGTGCCAGCAGCTTTAAGCGGGGAAACACAGATACGCAGTATTTT	TRBJ2-3	.	TRBV7-9	15	TRBD2
CASSPRLAEIYNEQFF	TGTGCCAGCAGTCCAAGACTAGCGGAAATCTACAATGAGCAGTTCTTC	TRBJ2-1	.	TRBV28	16	TRBD2
CASSYSNPGGGYTF	TGTGCCAGCAGTTACTCGAACCCAGGGGGGGGCTACACCTTC	TRBJ1-2	.	TRBV6-5	14	TRBD1
CASSPLGGRFYEQFF	TGTGCCAGCAGTCCTTTGGGCGGGAGGTTCTATGAGCAGTTCTTC	TRBJ2-1	few	TRBV12-3/TRBV12-4	15	TRBD2
CASLKGPNTGELFF	TGTGCCAGCCTGAAGGGACCGAACACCGGGGAGCTGTTTTTT	TRBJ2-2	few	TRBV6-5	14	.
CSVEAGNSYEQYF	TGCAGCGTTGAGGCCGGGAACTCCTACGAGCAGTACTTC	TRBJ2-7	.	TRBV29-1	13	.
CASSTTRETQYF	TGTGCCAGCAGCACAACCAGGGAGACCCAGTACTTC	TRBJ2-5	.	TRBV11-3	12	.
CASSRSLGTQYF	TGTGCCAGCAGCCGTTCGCTGGGGACGCAGTATTTT	TRBJ2-3	.	TRBV7-9	12	.
CATSAMRGDYEQYF	TGTGCCACCTCAGCTATGAGGGGAGACTACGAGCAGTACTTC	TRBJ2-7	few	TRBV7-9	14	.
CANSVGGGTGEQYF	TGTGCCAACAGCGTAGGCGGCGGAACCGGCGAGCAGTACTTC	TRBJ2-7	.	TRBV9	14	.
CASKWGVGNEQFF	TGTGCCAGCAAGTGGGGAGTAGGTAATGAGCAGTTCTTC	TRBJ2-1	few	TRBV6-1	13	.
CASSDYVTDTQYF	TGTGCCAGCAGCGACTACGTCACAGATACGCAGTATTTT	TRBJ2-3	few	TRBV11-2	13	.
CASSLSRTGQGGYIQYF	TGTGCCAGCAGTTTATCACGCACCGGACAGGGAGGGTACATTCAGTACTTC	TRBJ2-4	.	TRBV27	17	.
CASSLVNGYGYTF	TGTGCCAGCAGCTTAGTAAACGGCTATGGCTACACCTTC	TRBJ1-2	.	TRBV7-2	13	.
CASSSTTGTGAYEQYF	TGTGCCAGCAGCTCAACGACCGGGACAGGGGCCTACGAGCAGTACTTC	TRBJ2-7	.	TRBV7-3	16	TRBD1
CASSYRGTGQGETQYF	TGTGCCAGCAGTTACCGGGGAACCGGGCAGGGAGAGACCCAGTACTTC	TRBJ2-5	few	TRBV6-5	16	.
CSVETGGRNQPQHF	TGCAGCGTTGAGACAGGGGGCCGCAATCAGCCCCAGCATTTT	TRBJ1-5	.	TRBV29-1	14	TRBD1
CASSLDKETQYF	TGTGCCAGCAGTTTAGATAAAGAGACCCAGTACTTC	TRBJ2-5	many	TRBV12-3/TRBV12-4	12	.
CASRQGLNEQYF	TGCGCCAGCCGACAGGGGTTGAACGAGCAGTACTTC	TRBJ2-7	.	TRBV5-1	12	TRBD1
CASSEPVQGAGYEQYF	TGTGCCAGCAGTGAACCGGTACAGGGGGCGGGATACGAGCAGTACTTC	TRBJ2-7	few	TRBV6-1	16	TRBD1
CASSSTTLGGELFF	TGCGCCAGCAGCTCGACGACCCTCGGCGGGGAGCTGTTTTTT	TRBJ2-2	.	TRBV5-1	14	.
CASSSLAGATDTQYF	TGTGCCAGCAGCTCCCTAGCGGGGGCTACAGATACGCAGTATTTT	TRBJ2-3	.	TRBV7-9	15	TRBD2
CAISDMRRDSYEQYF	TGTGCCATCAGTGATATGAGGCGAGATTCCTACGAGCAGTACTTC	TRBJ2-7	few	TRBV10-3	15	.
CASKSSDDEAEAFF	TGTGCCAGCAAAAGCAGCGATGACGAGGCTGAAGCTTTCTTT	TRBJ1-1	.	TRBV6-5	14	.
CSVEGGDRYEQYF	TGCAGCGTTGAAGGAGGGGACAGGTACGAGCAGTACTTC	TRBJ2-7	few	TRBV29-1	13	TRBD1
CASKGGETPVGTQYF	TGTGCCAGCAAGGGGGGAGAGACCCCTGTGGGGACCCAGTACTTC	TRBJ2-5	.	TRBV6-6	15	.
CSAQTTATNEKLFF	TGCAGTGCTCAAACGACCGCAACTAATGAAAAACTGTTTTTT	TRBJ1-4	.	TRBV20-1	14	.
CASILGGGPGETQYF	TGTGCCAGCATCTTAGGGGGAGGGCCGGGTGAGACCCAGTACTTC	TRBJ2-5	.	TRBV28	15	.
CASSKGSGESSMSIQYF	TGTGCCAGCAGCAAAGGAAGTGGAGAGAGTTCAATGAGCATTCAGTACTTC	TRBJ2-4	few	TRBV21-1	17	.